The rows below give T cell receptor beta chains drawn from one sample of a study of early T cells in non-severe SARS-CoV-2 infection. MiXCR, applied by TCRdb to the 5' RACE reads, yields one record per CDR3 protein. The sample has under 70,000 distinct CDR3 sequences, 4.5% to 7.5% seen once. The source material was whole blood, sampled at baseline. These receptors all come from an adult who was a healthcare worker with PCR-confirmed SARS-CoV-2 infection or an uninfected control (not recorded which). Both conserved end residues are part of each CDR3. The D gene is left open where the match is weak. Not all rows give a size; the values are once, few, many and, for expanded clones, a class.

TGTGCCAGCAGCCCACCCCCTGGGACAGGAGGGACAGGCCATGGAAACACCATATATTTT,CASSPPPGTGGTGHGNTIYF,many,TRBJ1-3,TRBD1,TRBV7-9
TGTGCCAGCAGCTTTGCGGGACAGTATACCTACGAGCAGTACTTC,CASSFAGQYTYEQYF,-,TRBJ2-7,-,TRBV5-6
TGCAGTGCGGAGGATGGACTAGCTGATAATGAGCAGTTCTTC,CSAEDGLADNEQFF,few,TRBJ2-1,TRBD2,TRBV20-1
TGTGCCAGCACTACAGAGGGGCATCAGCCCCAGCATTTT,CASTTEGHQPQHF,many,TRBJ1-5,-,TRBV6-2/TRBV6-3
TGCAGTGCTAGACCCGGACGGGGACCCCTCCACTTT,CSARPGRGPLHF,many,TRBJ1-6,-,TRBV20-1
TGTGCCACATCGCCTCAGGAGAACACTGAAGCTTTCTTT,CATSPQENTEAFF,few,TRBJ1-1,-,TRBV12-3/TRBV12-4
TGCAGCGTTTCCACCACTGCCGAGAACACTGAAGCTTTCTTT,CSVSTTAENTEAFF,many,TRBJ1-1,-,TRBV29-1
TGTGCCAGCAGGGATACCGCCAACAATGAGCAGTTCTTC,CASRDTANNEQFF,few,TRBJ2-1,-,TRBV6-2/TRBV6-3
TGTGCCAGCAGTGTGGGACTAGCGGCTTCCTACGAGCAGTACTTC,CASSVGLAASYEQYF,many,TRBJ2-7,TRBD2,TRBV28
TGTGCCCGCACTAGCCCGAGTTTGGCCGGGGAGCTGTTTTTT,CARTSPSLAGELFF,many,TRBJ2-2,-,TRBV2
TGCAGTGCTAGAGACCCCATATCCGGACGAAATCCCCAGCATTTT,CSARDPISGRNPQHF,many,TRBJ1-5,-,TRBV20-1
TGTGCCAGCAGCTTCCGGGGAGAGACCCAGTACTTC,CASSFRGETQYF,many,TRBJ2-5,-,TRBV7-9
TGTGCCAGCAGCTCCCGACAGGGAAACATTCAGTACTTC,CASSSRQGNIQYF,many,TRBJ2-4,TRBD1,TRBV13
TGTGCCAGCAGTGAAGGTCTTAGCGGGAGGTCGCAATTCTCCTACAATGAGCAGTTCTTC,CASSEGLSGRSQFSYNEQFF,many,TRBJ2-1,TRBD2,TRBV25-1
TGTGCCAGCAGCTTAGAACCAAACGACTACAATGAGCAGTTCTTC,CASSLEPNDYNEQFF,many,TRBJ2-1,-,TRBV5-4
TGCAGTGCTAGAGATTGGACAGGGAGTGAAAAACTGTTTTTT,CSARDWTGSEKLFF,many,TRBJ1-4,TRBD1,TRBV20-1
TGTGCCATCAGCAACCCGGGACAGGGGACAGATACGCAGTATTTT,CAISNPGQGTDTQYF,many,TRBJ2-3,TRBD1,TRBV10-3
TGTGCCAGCAGTTCGGAGAGCGGCTACGAGCAGTACTTC,CASSSESGYEQYF,many,TRBJ2-7,-,TRBV6-1
TGCAGCGTTGCCCCGCGGCAAAGCTCCTACGAGCAGTACTTC,CSVAPRQSSYEQYF,few,TRBJ2-7,-,TRBV29-1
TGCAGTGCTAGAGCTGAGGGTTGGCGCAATCAGCCCCAGCATTTT,CSARAEGWRNQPQHF,many,TRBJ1-5,-,TRBV20-1
TGTGCCAGCAGTTCAGGGGGCGAAGGCACAGATACGCAGTATTTT,CASSSGGEGTDTQYF,many,TRBJ2-3,TRBD1,TRBV28
TGTGCCACCAGCAGCCTCGGCCCCGGGACAATGAGCTCTGGGGCCAACGTCCTGACTTTC,CATSSLGPGTMSSGANVLTF,many,TRBJ2-6,-,TRBV15
TGTGCCAGCAGCTTTACAGGAAGGGAAAAACTGTTTTTT,CASSFTGREKLFF,few,TRBJ1-4,-,TRBV7-9
TGTGCCACCAGCAGTTTCCAGGGGAGCCTATACGAGCAGTACTTC,CATSSFQGSLYEQYF,many,TRBJ2-7,-,TRBV15
TGTGCCAGCAGCTTGGGACAGATCTATGGCTACACCTTC,CASSLGQIYGYTF,few,TRBJ1-2,TRBD1,TRBV12-3/TRBV12-4
TGCACGGGACTTTGGGGACAAGAGACCCAGTACTTC,CTGLWGQETQYF,many,TRBJ2-5,-,TRBV29-1
TGTGCCAGCAGCCAGCGGGCGTCGGCCCCTAATGAAAAACTGTTTTTT,CASSQRASAPNEKLFF,few,TRBJ1-4,-,TRBV9
TGTGCCAGCAGCAAGGACCGGGGCGGGGACGAGCAGTACTTC,CASSKDRGGDEQYF,-,TRBJ2-7,-,TRBV5-5
TGTGCCAGCAGTACCGGACAGTTGGATGGCTACACCTTC,CASSTGQLDGYTF,many,TRBJ1-2,-,TRBV28
TGTGCCAGCAGCCCTACTAGCGGAGAATACAATGAGCAGTTCTTC,CASSPTSGEYNEQFF,many,TRBJ2-1,TRBD2,TRBV7-2
TGTGCCAGCAGTGAAGGACAGGGCTATACTTGCACCTTC,CASSEGQGYTCTF,-,TRBJ1-2,TRBD1,TRBV2
TGTGCCAGCAGCGAAGGACCATGGACTGAAGCTTTCTTT,CASSEGPWTEAFF,many,TRBJ1-1,-,TRBV6-1
TGTGCCAGCAGCTCCCCGCAAGATCCCTACGAGCAGTACTTC,CASSSPQDPYEQYF,-,TRBJ2-7,-,TRBV28
TGTGCCAGCAGTCTCCCCAGGTCCTCCTACTCTGGAAACACCATATATTTT,CASSLPRSSYSGNTIYF,many,TRBJ1-3,-,TRBV12-3/TRBV12-4
TGCAGTGCTTCCGGGAACACTGAAGCTTTCTTT,CSASGNTEAFF,-,TRBJ1-1,-,TRBV20-1
TGCAGTGCTAGTGACGGACCTAGAGCTAACTATGGCTACACCTTC,CSASDGPRANYGYTF,many,TRBJ1-2,-,TRBV20-1
TGTGCCAGTAGTCTCCAAGGGGACAGACAGACCCAGTACTTC,CASSLQGDRQTQYF,many,TRBJ2-5,TRBD1,TRBV19
TGTGCCAGCAGCCAAGATACAGGGGGCTTGTACAATGAGCAGTTCTTC,CASSQDTGGLYNEQFF,-,TRBJ2-1,TRBD1,TRBV4-2
TGTGCCAGCAGTTTCTGGAACACAGATACGCAGTATTTT,CASSFWNTDTQYF,-,TRBJ2-3,-,TRBV12-3/TRBV12-4
TGTGCCAGCGCCACTAGCGGGAGCAATGAGCAGTTCTTC,CASATSGSNEQFF,medium-sized,TRBJ2-1,TRBD2,TRBV25-1
TGTGCCAGCAGCTTAGCTCAGGGTCAAGAGACCCAGTACTTC,CASSLAQGQETQYF,few,TRBJ2-5,-,TRBV7-2
TGCGCCAGCAGCTTCAGGACAGGGGATGGCTACACCTTC,CASSFRTGDGYTF,few,TRBJ1-2,TRBD1,TRBV5-1
TGTGCCAGCAGTGGCCCCCAGGGCTTAGGACTAGCGGGAGAAGAGACCCAGTACTTC,CASSGPQGLGLAGEETQYF,few,TRBJ2-5,TRBD2,TRBV11-2
TGTGCCAGCAGCTTAGTTGAGGATACGCAGTATTTT,CASSLVEDTQYF,many,TRBJ2-3,-,TRBV7-9
TGTGCCAGCAGCGTATACACAGGGGAGAACGGCTACACCTTC,CASSVYTGENGYTF,-,TRBJ1-2,TRBD1,TRBV9
TGTGCCATCAGTGGCCGTCTAGCGGTAGAGACCCAGTACTTC,CAISGRLAVETQYF,-,TRBJ2-5,TRBD2,TRBV10-3
TGCAGCGTCCACTCATCCGGGACAGTAAGAGCTAACTATGGCTACACCTTC,CSVHSSGTVRANYGYTF,many,TRBJ1-2,TRBD1,TRBV29-1
TGTGCCTGGATGGCCGGAGGTTCACCCCTCCACTTT,CAWMAGGSPLHF,many,TRBJ1-6,-,TRBV30
TGCAGCGTTGAAGATAAGGGACAGGTCCTATATGGCTACACCTTC,CSVEDKGQVLYGYTF,many,TRBJ1-2,TRBD1,TRBV29-1
TGTGCCAGCAGCAAAGGAGAACGGAAGAATCAGCCCCAGCATTTT,CASSKGERKNQPQHF,many,TRBJ1-5,-,TRBV21-1
TGTGCCAGCTCACTAACCGGGGCCCAACGTACTGAAGCTTTCTTT,CASSLTGAQRTEAFF,many,TRBJ1-1,-,TRBV18
TGTGCCAGCCGGACTAGCGGGAGTAAAGAGACCCAGTACTTC,CASRTSGSKETQYF,few,TRBJ2-5,TRBD2,TRBV11-2
TGTGCCAGCATGGGGCAGGCTTATAGCAATCAGCCCCAGCATTTT,CASMGQAYSNQPQHF,few,TRBJ1-5,-,TRBV6-6